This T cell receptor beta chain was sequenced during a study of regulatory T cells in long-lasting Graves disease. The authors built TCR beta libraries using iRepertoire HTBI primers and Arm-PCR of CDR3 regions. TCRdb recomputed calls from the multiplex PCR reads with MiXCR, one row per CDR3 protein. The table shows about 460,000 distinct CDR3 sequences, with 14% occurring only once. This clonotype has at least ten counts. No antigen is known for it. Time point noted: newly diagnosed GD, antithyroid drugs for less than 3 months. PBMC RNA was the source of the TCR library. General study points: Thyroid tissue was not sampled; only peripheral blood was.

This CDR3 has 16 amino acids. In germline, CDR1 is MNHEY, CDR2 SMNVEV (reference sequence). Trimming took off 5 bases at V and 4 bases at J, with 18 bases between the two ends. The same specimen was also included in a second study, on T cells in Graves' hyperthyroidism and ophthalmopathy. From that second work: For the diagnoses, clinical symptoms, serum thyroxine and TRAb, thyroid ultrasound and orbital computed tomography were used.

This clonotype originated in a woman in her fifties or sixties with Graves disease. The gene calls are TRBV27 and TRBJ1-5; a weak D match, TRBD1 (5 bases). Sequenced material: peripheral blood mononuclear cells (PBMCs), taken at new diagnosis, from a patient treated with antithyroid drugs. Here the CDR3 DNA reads TGTGCCAGCAGTCCCTATGGGGGATTAAAAAATCAGCCCCAGCATTTT. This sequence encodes CASSPYGGLKNQPQHF.